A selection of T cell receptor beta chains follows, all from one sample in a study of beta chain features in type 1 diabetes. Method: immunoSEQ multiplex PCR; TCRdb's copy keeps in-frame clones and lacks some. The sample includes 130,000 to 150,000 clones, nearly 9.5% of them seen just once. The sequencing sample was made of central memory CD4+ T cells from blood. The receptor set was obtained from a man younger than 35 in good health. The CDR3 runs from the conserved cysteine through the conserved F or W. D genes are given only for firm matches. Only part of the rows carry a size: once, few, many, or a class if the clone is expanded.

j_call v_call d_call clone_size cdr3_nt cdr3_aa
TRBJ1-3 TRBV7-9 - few TGTGCCAGCAGCTCATGGGCGGGAAATGGAAACACCATATATTTT CASSSWAGNGNTIYF
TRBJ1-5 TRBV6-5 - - TGTGCCAGCAGTTATAAGGTTGGAGGGCCCCAGCATTTT CASSYKVGGPQHF
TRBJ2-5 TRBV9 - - TGTGCCAGCAGCGTATCGAGGGGGAAAGAGACCCAGTACTTC CASSVSRGKETQYF
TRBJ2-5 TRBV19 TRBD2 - TGTGCCAGTAGTCCATTAGCGGGGGAGTACCAAGAGACCCAGTACTTC CASSPLAGEYQETQYF
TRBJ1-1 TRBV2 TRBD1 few TGTGCCAGCACCCGGGACAGAAACACTGAAGCTTTCTTT CASTRDRNTEAFF
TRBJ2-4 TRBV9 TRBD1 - TGTGCCAGATACAGGGGCCCAAGGATTCAGTACTTC CARYRGPRIQYF
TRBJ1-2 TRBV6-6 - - TGTGCCAGCAGTATCCCGACAGGAGGCTACACCTTC CASSIPTGGYTF
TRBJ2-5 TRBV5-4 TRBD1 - TGTGCCAGCAGCTTACAGGGGATAGAGACCCAGTACTTC CASSLQGIETQYF
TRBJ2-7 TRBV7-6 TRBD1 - TGTGCCAGCAGCTCCCCCTCGGACAGGGGATACGAGCAGTACTTC CASSSPSDRGYEQYF
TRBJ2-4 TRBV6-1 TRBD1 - TGTGCCAGCAGTGAAATGACAGGGCTAGCCAAAAACATTCAGTACTTC CASSEMTGLAKNIQYF
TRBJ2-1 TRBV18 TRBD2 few TGTGCCAGCTCACCACAGAGCGGGGGTTACAATGAGCAGTTCTTC CASSPQSGGYNEQFF
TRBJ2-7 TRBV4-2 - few TGTGCCAGCAGCCAAGATCTTCCTAGTAGGAGCGAGCAGTACTTC CASSQDLPSRSEQYF
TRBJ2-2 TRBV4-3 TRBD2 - TGCGCCAGCAGCCAAGATCTTCCGGGACTAGCTAACACCGGGGAGCTGTTTTTT CASSQDLPGLANTGELFF
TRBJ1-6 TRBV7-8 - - TGTGCCAGCAGTTTTACAGGGAGCTCCTATAATTCACCCCTCCACTTT CASSFTGSSYNSPLHF
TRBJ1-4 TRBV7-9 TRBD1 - TGTGCCAGCAGTCCGGGACAGGGCTCTGAAAAACTGTTTTTT CASSPGQGSEKLFF
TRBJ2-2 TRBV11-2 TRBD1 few TGTGCCAGCAGCTCCTACAGGGGGCTGGAGGAGCTGTTTTTT CASSSYRGLEELFF
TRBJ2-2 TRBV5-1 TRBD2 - TGCGCCAGCAGTCGGCTAGCGGGGGGCGACGGGGAGCTGTTTTTT CASSRLAGGDGELFF
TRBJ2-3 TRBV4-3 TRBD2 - TGCGCCAGCAGCCAGCAGCGGGGGGGAAATACGCAGTATTTT CASSQQRGGNTQYF
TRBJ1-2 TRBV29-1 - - TGCAGCGTTGTCATGGGCGCCAATGGCTACACCTTC CSVVMGANGYTF
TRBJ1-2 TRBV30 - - TGTGCCTGGAGTGAGCAAGCAGGGTCTAACTATGGCTACACCTTC CAWSEQAGSNYGYTF
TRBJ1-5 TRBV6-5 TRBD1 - TGTGCCAGCAGTTTACAGGGGTATAGCAATCAGCCCCAGCATTTT CASSLQGYSNQPQHF
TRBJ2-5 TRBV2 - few TGTGCCGCAGAGGGAGTGGGGGCCGGGGAGACCCAGTACTTC CAAEGVGAGETQYF
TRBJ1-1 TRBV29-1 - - TGCAGCGTGGTCATTTGGGCCGGGGCCGAAGGGGGTAGGAAAGCTTTCTTT CSVVIWAGAEGGRKAFF
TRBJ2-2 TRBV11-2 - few TGTGCCAGCAGCATAACGAACACCGGGGAGCTGTTTTTT CASSITNTGELFF
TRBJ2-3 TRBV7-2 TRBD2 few TGTGCCAGCAGCAGAACTTTTAGCGGGGGGGCCCGAGATACGCAGTATTTT CASSRTFSGGARDTQYF
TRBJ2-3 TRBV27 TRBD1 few TGTGCCAGCAGTTTATCGATGGGACAGGGGGGCGCAGATACGCAGTATTTT CASSLSMGQGGADTQYF
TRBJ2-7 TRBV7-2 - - TGTGCCAGCAGCTTAGTATCAGGACAGACAAGTTACGAGCAGTACTTC CASSLVSGQTSYEQYF
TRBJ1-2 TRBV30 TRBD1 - TGTGCCTGGAGCTATACAGGGGACTATGGCTACACCTTC CAWSYTGDYGYTF
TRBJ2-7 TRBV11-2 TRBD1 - TGTGCCAGCAGCCCAGGGACAGGGGATTACGAGCAGTACTTC CASSPGTGDYEQYF
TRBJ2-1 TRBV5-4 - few TGTGCCAGCAGCTTGGAACGCGGTCCCCACAATGAGCAGTTCTTC CASSLERGPHNEQFF
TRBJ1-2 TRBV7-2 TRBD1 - TGTGCCAGCAGCCCCGGCCAGGGGGACCTCTATGGCTACACCTTC CASSPGQGDLYGYTF
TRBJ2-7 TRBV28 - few TGTGCCAGCAGCATACCGCCGGGGGAGCAGTACTTC CASSIPPGEQYF
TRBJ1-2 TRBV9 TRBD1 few TGTGCCAGCAGCCCCAGGGACAGAAGATATGGCTACACCTTC CASSPRDRRYGYTF
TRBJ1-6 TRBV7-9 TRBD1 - TGTGCCAGCAGCTTAGTGACAGGGAGTAATTCACCCCTCCACTTT CASSLVTGSNSPLHF
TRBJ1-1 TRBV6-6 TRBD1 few TGTGCCAGCAGTTACCAAACAGGGGGTGGCACTGAAGCTTTCTTT CASSYQTGGGTEAFF
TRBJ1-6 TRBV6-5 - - TGTGCCAGCAGACCGGAGAAGAGGGATTCACCCCTCCACTTT CASRPEKRDSPLHF
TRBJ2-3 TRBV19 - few TGTGCCACCGGGGACCCCGGAGGGATATCAGATACGCAGTATTTT CATGDPGGISDTQYF
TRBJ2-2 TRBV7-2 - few TGTGCCAGCAGCGTACTAAGAGGAGGGGACACCGGGGAGCTGTTTTTT CASSVLRGGDTGELFF
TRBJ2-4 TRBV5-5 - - TGTGCCAGCAGCCCCCGCTCGGGGGATGGTGCCATTCAGTACTTC CASSPRSGDGAIQYF
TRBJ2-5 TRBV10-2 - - TGCGCCAGCAGTGTGGCGGGGGAGACCCAGTACTTC CASSVAGETQYF